This TCR beta chain comes out of a study of shared clonotypes between healthy human individuals. In the study overall: The study enrolled a couple of women and three men aged 18 to 49.

Trimming stripped 1 base from V and 3 bases from J, with 10 bases between. CDR1 and CDR2 (germline): LNHDA, SQIVND (reference sequence). CDR3 size: 15 residues. Several immunoSEQ plates received, in even portions, the genomic DNA of each subset. In the authors' workflow: Junction-only sequences produced by ImmunoSEQ had no quality scores, so filtering differed. Measured with immunoSEQ multiplex PCR; TCRdb has only the in-frame clones, and not every one. V, J and clone size derive from that table, while D and trimming were established from the DNA sequence. This sample yields about 2.4 million clones, of which approximately 90% are seen a single time; over 0.12% belongs to the top ten.

The source of this sequence is a man between 18 and 29 years old in good health. Sample: naive CD4+ T cells sorted from blood. As to subset: CD45RA+ positively selected. The genes are TRBV19 and TRBJ1-5; no clear D. CDR3 bases: TGTGCCAGTAGTATAGTACAGACTATCAATCAGCCCCAGCATTTT. It codes for CASSIVQTINQPQHF.